This is a list of T cell receptor beta chains from one sample in a study of molecular identifiers for immune sequencing clone quantification. TCRdb re-analysed the PCR reads in MiXCR, keeping a single row per CDR3 protein. The profile shows over 600,000 distinct CDR3 sequences, roughly 21% of them singletons. The sample taken for sequencing was naive CD8+ T cells from blood, with Jurkat cell RNA spiked in. These receptors were taken from a human donor in good health. Some libraries in this study had Jurkat cell RNA spiked in. CDR3s include the opening cysteine and the closing phenylalanine or tryptophan. D genes are given only for firm matches. Only part of the rows carry a size: once, few, many, or a class if the clone is expanded.

d_gene: NA
abundance: many
v_gene: TRBV13
j_gene: TRBJ2-7
CDR3nt: TGTGCCAGCAGCTTATATTCCCCCGGCGAGCAGTACTTC
CDR3aa: CASSLYSPGEQYF

d_gene: NA
abundance: few
v_gene: TRBV2
j_gene: TRBJ2-1
CDR3nt: TGTGCCAGCAGTGAACTAACAGTTTCCTACAATGAGCAGTTCTTC
CDR3aa: CASSELTVSYNEQFF

d_gene: TRBD1
abundance: few
v_gene: TRBV27
j_gene: TRBJ1-1
CDR3nt: TGTGCCAGCAGTTTACAGCTCCCACCCAGGGGGGGGAACACTGAAGCTTTCTTT
CDR3aa: CASSLQLPPRGGNTEAFF

d_gene: TRBD2
abundance: NA
v_gene: TRBV9
j_gene: TRBJ2-3
CDR3nt: TGTGCCAGCAGCCCTAGCGGGAGGATAGATACGCAGTATTTT
CDR3aa: CASSPSGRIDTQYF

d_gene: TRBD1
abundance: many
v_gene: TRBV4-3
j_gene: TRBJ2-7
CDR3nt: TGCGCCAGCAGCCAAGAACGGACAGGGCTTTACGAGCAGTACTTC
CDR3aa: CASSQERTGLYEQYF

d_gene: NA
abundance: many
v_gene: TRBV27
j_gene: TRBJ1-1
CDR3nt: TGTGCCAGCAGTTTATCAGGGCACGTAGACACTGAAGCTTTCTTT
CDR3aa: CASSLSGHVDTEAFF

d_gene: NA
abundance: many
v_gene: TRBV21-1
j_gene: TRBJ1-3
CDR3nt: TGTGCCAGCCCGGGGGGACAGAGCTCTGGAAACACCATATATTTT
CDR3aa: CASPGGQSSGNTIYF

d_gene: TRBD1
abundance: many
v_gene: TRBV29-1
j_gene: TRBJ2-2
CDR3nt: TGCAGCGTTGAGGGCCTGGCAGGGGGATTGGTCGGGGAGCTGTTTTTT
CDR3aa: CSVEGLAGGLVGELFF

d_gene: NA
abundance: many
v_gene: TRBV6-5
j_gene: TRBJ1-1
CDR3nt: TGTGCCAGCAGGGCCTCCGGTCACCCAGCTTTCTTT
CDR3aa: CASRASGHPAFF

d_gene: TRBD1
abundance: many
v_gene: TRBV6-2/TRBV6-3
j_gene: TRBJ2-3
CDR3nt: TGTGCCAGCAGCTGGGACAGCGACATGTACACAGATACGCAGTATTTT
CDR3aa: CASSWDSDMYTDTQYF

d_gene: TRBD1
abundance: many
v_gene: TRBV11-2
j_gene: TRBJ2-3
CDR3nt: TGTGCCAGCAGCTTAGGGTTGGCAGGGGGCTTCACAGATACGCAGTATTTT
CDR3aa: CASSLGLAGGFTDTQYF

d_gene: TRBD2
abundance: NA
v_gene: TRBV19
j_gene: TRBJ2-1
CDR3nt: TGTGCCAGTAGCCCCGGGACTAGCCTTTTGGATGAGCAGTTCTTC
CDR3aa: CASSPGTSLLDEQFF

d_gene: NA
abundance: many
v_gene: TRBV13
j_gene: TRBJ2-3
CDR3nt: TGTGCCAGCAGCTCCGATAGGTCTAGCACAGATACGCAGTATTTT
CDR3aa: CASSSDRSSTDTQYF

d_gene: TRBD2
abundance: many
v_gene: TRBV7-2
j_gene: TRBJ2-3
CDR3nt: TGTGCCAGCAGCCTAGCGGGAGCCACGGGAGATACGCAGTATTTT
CDR3aa: CASSLAGATGDTQYF

d_gene: TRBD1
abundance: few
v_gene: TRBV5-6
j_gene: TRBJ2-1
CDR3nt: TGTGCCAGCAGCTTCAACAGGGGAGCTTACAACTACAATGAGCAGTTCTTC
CDR3aa: CASSFNRGAYNYNEQFF

d_gene: NA
abundance: many
v_gene: TRBV28
j_gene: TRBJ1-1
CDR3nt: TGTGCCAGCAGTTTGGGACCCCGGGACACTGAAGCTTTCTTT
CDR3aa: CASSLGPRDTEAFF

d_gene: NA
abundance: few
v_gene: TRBV30
j_gene: TRBJ1-4
CDR3nt: TGTGCCTGGAGTGCCGAGAGTGAAAAACTGTTTTTT
CDR3aa: CAWSAESEKLFF

d_gene: TRBD1
abundance: few
v_gene: TRBV7-6
j_gene: TRBJ1-4
CDR3nt: TGTGCCAGCAGCTTAGCACATCCAGGGGGCGCTTTTGAAAAACTGTTTTTT
CDR3aa: CASSLAHPGGAFEKLFF

d_gene: NA
abundance: many
v_gene: TRBV7-3
j_gene: TRBJ2-2
CDR3nt: TGTGCCAGCAGCTTAAACCCATCATTACTCAACACCGGGGAGCTGTTTTTT
CDR3aa: CASSLNPSLLNTGELFF

d_gene: TRBD2
abundance: many
v_gene: TRBV7-6
j_gene: TRBJ2-2
CDR3nt: TGTGCCAGCAGCCTCCGGACTAGCGGAGGCGGGACCGGGGAGCTGTTTTTT
CDR3aa: CASSLRTSGGGTGELFF

d_gene: TRBD1
abundance: NA
v_gene: TRBV6-5
j_gene: TRBJ1-1
CDR3nt: TGTGCCAGCAGTTACTCATCTCAGGGGGCGCGTAACGCTGAAGCTTTCTTT
CDR3aa: CASSYSSQGARNAEAFF

d_gene: NA
abundance: many
v_gene: TRBV7-2
j_gene: TRBJ1-2
CDR3nt: TGTGCCAGCAGCCGCTTAGAGGAGGTAGCTAACTATGGCTACACCTTC
CDR3aa: CASSRLEEVANYGYTF